This is a list of T cell receptor beta chains from one sample in a study of shared clonotypes between healthy human individuals. The method was immunoSEQ multiplex PCR; TCRdb's version includes in-frame clones alone and lacks a portion of them. The table records some 450,000 clones, approximately 80% of them present only once. The sequenced sample consisted of PBMCs. Receptor source: a woman between 40 and 50 years old in good health. Some clones in this sample may be carry-over from other donors' samples. Both conserved end residues are part of each CDR3.

J: TRBJ2-3
V: TRBV7-2
CDR3: CASSLMSDSSTDTQYF

J: TRBJ2-1
V: TRBV5-1
CDR3: CASLSGNLLDEQFF

J: TRBJ2-3
V: TRBV18
CDR3: CASSPYGADTQYF

J: TRBJ1-5
V: TRBV4-1
CDR3: CASSQEGAQPQHF

J: TRBJ2-7
V: TRBV7-8
CDR3: CASSRSGVSSYEQYF

J: TRBJ2-5
V: TRBV2
CDR3: CATPWQGSLETQYF

J: TRBJ1-2
V: TRBV11-2
CDR3: CASSLETGNYGYTF

J: TRBJ1-4
V: TRBV10-3
CDR3: CAIKGTDEKLFF

J: TRBJ2-7
V: TRBV27
CDR3: CASSLRGPYEQYF

J: TRBJ2-1
V: TRBV14
CDR3: CASSATRSGNEQFF

J: TRBJ1-1
V: TRBV7-2
CDR3: CASSFPGTEAFF

J: TRBJ2-1
V: TRBV11-2
CDR3: CASSPSGSDNEQFF

J: TRBJ1-2
V: TRBV5-1
CDR3: CASSLAEGSGYGYTF

J: TRBJ1-1
V: TRBV7-2
CDR3: CASIPTNMNTEAFF

J: TRBJ2-6
V: TRBV15
CDR3: CATSRRKESGANVLTF

J: TRBJ2-2
V: TRBV5-1
CDR3: CASRAGQWNTGELFF

J: TRBJ2-6
V: TRBV6-5
CDR3: CASSYAGANVLTF

J: TRBJ2-5
V: TRBV4-1
CDR3: CASSQDDFGSSVWETQYF

J: TRBJ2-3
V: TRBV7-2
CDR3: CASRRSGNTDTQYF

J: TRBJ2-7
V: TRBV2
CDR3: CASGLFYEQYF

J: TRBJ2-5
V: TRBV28
CDR3: CASSLRGTVQETQYF

J: TRBJ1-2
V: TRBV28
CDR3: CASSPDRVYGYTF

J: TRBJ2-2
V: TRBV27
CDR3: CASLSTPAATGELFF